The 20 T cell receptor beta chains reported below all come from one sample, sequenced in a study of response to subunit inactivated influenza vaccine. A single record per CDR3 protein comes from TCRdb applying MiXCR to the RT-PCR reads. The repertoire holds 650,000 to 700,000 distinct CDR3 sequences, with approximately 15% as singletons. The sample in question was PBMCs from blood, obtained 11 to 12 days after vaccination. The receptors originated from a man between 45 and 60 years old who received an inactivated influenza vaccine.

This chain links TRBV28 with TRBJ2-3; no definite D call. CDR1 is MDHEN and CDR2 is SYDVKM in the germline V gene. This CDR3 comprises 12 residues. V dropped 9 bases and J dropped 6 bases, with 13 bases sitting between them. The CDR3 DNA is TGTGCCAGTTCGGGCTACGAGGATACGCAGTATTTT. Its translation: CASSGYEDTQYF.

The chain links TRBV7-6 to TRBJ2-5; D is ambiguous. CDR3 length: 13 residues. Germline V lookup: CDR1 SGHVS, CDR2 FNYEAQ. The V gene lost 4 bases and the J gene lost 4 bases, with 10 bases spanning the gap. In DNA form, the CDR3 reads TGTGCCAGCAGCTCGTTCCCCCGAGAGACCCAGTACTTC. Translated, it gives CASSSFPRETQYF.

V is TRBV5-6 and J is TRBJ2-7; 8 nucleotides match TRBD2. V was clipped by 0 bases and J by 0 bases; unmatched bases: 5. Germline CDR1 and CDR2: SGHDT and YYEEEE. This CDR3 has 16 residues. CDR3 residues: CASSLALRGDSYEQYF. CDR3 DNA sequence: TGTGCCAGCAGCTTGGCGCTGCGGGGGGACTCCTACGAGCAGTACTTC. Full variable domain (missing parts from reference TRBV5-6 and TRBJ2-7): DAGVTQSPTHLIKTRGQQVTLRCSPKSGHDTVSWYQQALGQGPQFIFQYYEEEERQRGNFPDRFSGHQFPNYSSELNVNALLLGDSALYLCASSLALRGDSYEQYFGPGTRLTVT.

This clonotype appeared many times. The chain joins TRBV4-2 to TRBJ2-2; the D gene could be TRBD1 or TRBD2 (6 bases each). V was shortened by 4 bases and J by 2 bases, with 14 bases between the two germline ends. Looked up from germline, CDR1 is LGHNA and CDR2 is YNFKEQ. The length of the CDR3 is 16 residues. The CDR3 nucleotides are TGTGCCAGCAGCCCCAGGGCGGGGACAAACACCGGGGAGCTGTTTTTT. This gives the protein CASSPRAGTNTGELFF.

The chain couples TRBV10-3 to TRBJ1-1; 8 bases are shared with TRBD1. Germline loops: CDR1 ENHRY, CDR2 SYGVKD. CDR3 length: 14 amino acids. J was trimmed by 4 bases and V by 3 bases; bases with no gene match: 4. CDR3 DNA sequence: TGTGCCATCAGTGAACAGGGGGGGTTCACTGAAGCTTTCTTT. Translated: CAISEQGGFTEAFF.

Written as DNA, the CDR3 is TGCGCCAGCAGCGCCCGACCCTCCTACGGGACTAGCGGGAGGGCCTCAGATACGCAGTATTTT. This translates into CASSARPSYGTSGRASDTQYF. The V and J genes are TRBV5-1 and TRBJ2-3; 16 bases line up with TRBD2. CDR1 is SGHRS and CDR2 is YFSETQ in the germline V gene. V lost 4 bases and J lost 4; bases outside the gene matches: 18. The CDR3 length is 21 residues.

This clonotype appeared a few times. The gene calls are TRBV5-1 and TRBJ1-1; tentative D call: TRBD1 (5 bases). The length of the CDR3 is 16 residues. With 4 bases removed from V and 5 bases from J, the gap between germline ends came to 21 bases. Germline V CDR1 and CDR2: SGHRS, YFSETQ. This CDR3 is CASSQRSDQGRTEAFF. The DNA of the CDR3 is TGCGCCAGCAGCCAGAGATCTGACCAGGGTCGAACTGAAGCTTTCTTT. Drawing the rest from reference TRBV5-1 and TRBJ1-1, the complete variable domain is KAGVTQTPRYLIKTRGQQVTLSCSPISGHRSVSWYQQTPGQGLQFLFEYFSETQRNKGNFPGRFSGRQFSNSRSEMNVSTLELGDSALYLCASSQRSDQGRTEAFFGQGTRLTVV.

CDR3 region: CATSDPGQGARNEQFF. As DNA, the CDR3 is TGTGCCACCAGTGACCCGGGACAGGGTGCCCGGAATGAGCAGTTCTTC. The gene calls are TRBV24-1 and TRBJ2-1; 9 bases map to TRBD1. J gave up 7 bases and V 4 bases, and 10 bases lay outside the gene matches. From germline, CDR1 is KGHDR and CDR2 SFDVKD. The CDR3 is 16 residues long.

This chain joins TRBV6-1 and TRBJ2-5; D is possibly TRBD2 (6 bases). The germline V gene encodes CDR1 MNHNS and CDR2 SASEGT. This CDR3 region has 14 residues. Trimming took 6 bases from V and 5 from J, leaving 16 bases between them. The CDR3 sequence is CASRPGDRSETQYF. DNA of the CDR3: TGTGCCAGCAGGCCGGGAGACAGAAGCGAGACCCAGTACTTC.

This clonotype appeared many times. The gene calls are TRBV5-1 and TRBJ2-1; TRBD1 might be the D (6 bases). The CDR3 sequence is 15 residues long. Germline loops: CDR1 SGHRS, CDR2 YFSETQ. V was shortened by 3 bases and J by 3 bases, with 13 bases between the two germline ends. DNA for the CDR3: TGCGCCAGCAGCTGGACCGGGACACACTACAATGAGCAGTTCTTC. It translates to CASSWTGTHYNEQFF.

This chain joins TRBV28 and TRBJ2-7; the D call may be TRBD1 or TRBD2 (5 bases each). The V gene lost 8 bases and the J gene lost 4 bases, with 9 bases spanning the gap. Germline V CDR1 and CDR2: MDHEN, SYDVKM. The length of the CDR3 is 11 residues. CDR3 nucleotide sequence: TGTGCCAGCCGAGGGGTATACGAGCAGTACTTC. It codes for CASRGVYEQYF.

The chain employs TRBV2 and TRBJ2-7; 11 positions match TRBD2. Looked up from germline, CDR1 is SNHLY and CDR2 is FYNNEI. The V and J ends lost 4 bases and 2 bases, in that order; junction bases with no gene match: 4. The CDR3 runs to 15 residues. The CDR3 region has the DNA TGTGCCAGCAGTGGGGCTAGCGGGGGGCCCTACGAGCAGTACTTC. It is translated as CASSGASGGPYEQYF.

The CDR3 DNA sequence: TGCAGCGTTTATGTAAGGGACTTTAGCTTCTACGAGCAGTACTTC. Amino acid sequence: CSVYVRDFSFYEQYF. This sequence joins TRBV29-1 and TRBJ2-7, with D possibly matching TRBD2 (6 bases). The length of the CDR3 is 15 residues. The germline gives CDR1 SQVTM, CDR2 ANQGSEA. The germline V and J ends were trimmed by 5 bases and 3 bases, with 20 bases remaining between them.

The chain has TRBV4-3 and TRBJ2-7; D ambiguous. Germline-derived CDR1 and CDR2 are LGHNA and YSLEER. V was pared by 4 bases and J by 3 bases, with 16 bases between. This CDR3 contains 15 residues. In nucleotides, the CDR3 is TGCGCCAGCAGCCCCGGGCCCTCGCCCCGCTACGAGCAGTACTTC. This sequence encodes CASSPGPSPRYEQYF.

This clonotype was observed a few times. The chain employs TRBV7-9 and TRBJ1-5, with D possibly TRBD1 on 5 matching bases. Germline V CDR1 and CDR2: SEHNR, FQNEAQ (reference sequence). CDR3 length: 13 residues. V lost 4 bases to trimming and J lost 7 bases, with 11 bases between them. The DNA of the CDR3 is TGTGCCAGCAGCTCGATCCAGGGACAGCCCCAGCATTTT. It codes for CASSSIQGQPQHF.

This clonotype has a handful of counts. This chain uses TRBV20-1 with TRBJ1-5; tentative D call: TRBD1 (5 bases). The CDR3 has 14 amino acids. Germline V gene sequence: CDR1 DFQATT, CDR2 SNEGSKA (reference sequence). The V gene lost 5 bases and the J gene lost 0 bases, with 11 bases spanning the gap. The CDR3 is CSALTGGSNQPQHF. CDR3 nucleotides: TGCAGTGCTCTGACCGGGGGTAGCAATCAGCCCCAGCATTTT.

This clonotype occurred a few times. The chain uses TRBV7-2 and TRBJ2-1; 8 bases are a match to TRBD2. The germline V gene has CDR1 SGHTA and CDR2 FQGNSA. Trimming removed 2 bases from V and 8 bases from J; junction bases left unmatched: 8. The CDR3 runs to 15 residues. CDR3 protein: CASSLPGLVFDEQFF. The CDR3 DNA is TGTGCCAGCAGCTTACCGGGACTAGTTTTTGATGAGCAGTTCTTC.

This clonotype was counted between two and nine times. The V gene is TRBV18, the J gene TRBJ1-1, with D possibly TRBD1 on 6 matching bases. The CDR3 totals 16 residues. Germline lookup yields CDR1 KGHSH and CDR2 LQKENI. Trimming cost V 1 base and J 4 bases, with 16 bases left between them. The CDR3 nucleotides read TGTGCCAGCTCACCACGAGCCGGGGGCTGGGGCACTGAAGCTTTCTTT. This codes for CASSPRAGGWGTEAFF.

The gene calls are TRBV5-1 and TRBJ2-5; maybe TRBD1 (6 bases). V lost 4 bases, J lost 0 bases, and 16 bases lay in between. Looked up from germline, CDR1 is SGHRS and CDR2 is YFSETQ. The CDR3 runs to 16 residues. The CDR3 region has the DNA TGCGCCAGCAGCAAAAGGACAGCCTTGTACCAAGAGACCCAGTACTTC. This gives the protein CASSKRTALYQETQYF.

This clonotype was counted a few times. CDR3 amino acids: CASSPGWAGKLFF. The CDR3 DNA follows: TGTGCCAGCAGCCCCGGTTGGGCTGGAAAACTGTTTTTT. The J gene is TRBJ1-4, the V gene TRBV7-9; D not certain. Trimming removed 5 bases from V and 10 bases from J, with 14 bases in between. From germline, CDR1 is SEHNR and CDR2 FQNEAQ (reference sequence). There are 13 residues in the CDR3. The whole variable domain, filled in from reference TRBV7-9 and TRBJ1-4, reads DTGVSQNPRHKITKRGQNVTFRCDPISEHNRLYWYRQTLGQGPEFLTYFQNEAQLEKSRLLSDRFSAERPKGSFSTLEIQRTEQGDSAMYLCASSPGWAGKLFFGSGTQLSVL.